Listed below are T cell receptor beta chains from one sample, sequenced in a study of PD-L1 blockade in urothelial cancer. Using immunoSEQ multiplex PCR, the repertoire was profiled, and TCRdb retains in-frame clones only, with some absent. The table lists about 40,000 clones, roughly 80% of them singletons. Sequenced material: PBMCs, taken around atezolizumab (anti-PD-L1) treatment. The receptors derive from a man in his forties with urothelial cancer. Each CDR3 is given with its conserved first and last residue. Each record gives: D gene, clone size, V gene, J gene, CDR3 DNA, CDR3 protein. A D gene is named only where the DNA matches it firmly. Expanded clones get a size class; other rows say once, few or many, or leave the size out.

>TRBD1|.|TRBV11-2|TRBJ1-1
TGTGCCAGCAGCAATAGCAGGGGGGAAGCTTTCTTT
CASSNSRGEAFF
>.|few|TRBV11-2|TRBJ2-7
TGTGCCAGCAGCTCTACCTACGAGCAGTACTTC
CASSSTYEQYF
>.|.|TRBV5-1|TRBJ1-2
TGCGCCAGCAGCTTGGGGACAGCCGATAACTATGGCTACACCTTC
CASSLGTADNYGYTF
>.|once|TRBV4-1|TRBJ2-3
TGCGCCAGCAGCCAAGAATTTAGCTGGTGGACAGATACGCAGTATTTT
CASSQEFSWWTDTQYF
>.|.|TRBV11-2|TRBJ1-4
TGTGCCAGCAGCTTACAGGGGTTTAATGAAAAACTGTTTTTT
CASSLQGFNEKLFF
>TRBD2|.|TRBV10-1|TRBJ2-5
TGCGCCAGCAGTCGTGGACTAGCGGGAGGAGAGACCCAGTACTTC
CASSRGLAGGETQYF
>.|.|TRBV4-3|TRBJ2-3
TGCGCCAGCAGCCTCTCCTGGCTAGTCTCCACAGATACGCAGTATTTT
CASSLSWLVSTDTQYF
>.|.|TRBV19|TRBJ1-1
TGTGCCAGTAGATCGGGTGGGGCGAACACTGAAGCTTTCTTT
CASRSGGANTEAFF
>.|.|TRBV19|TRBJ2-3
TGTGCCAGTAGGGGCCTACAGTCGTCTAGCACAGATACGCAGTATTTT
CASRGLQSSSTDTQYF
>.|.|TRBV10-3|TRBJ1-2
TGTGCCATCAGTGATGGGCAGCCCTATGGCTACACCTTC
CAISDGQPYGYTF
>.|.|TRBV11-2|TRBJ1-2
TGTGCCAGCAGCTTAAGTCATGCCCCGGACAGCCATGGCTACACCTTC
CASSLSHAPDSHGYTF
>.|once|TRBV25-1|TRBJ2-1
TGTGCCAGCAGTGTGGCGGGAATAAGTGAGCAGTTCTTC
CASSVAGISEQFF
>.|.|TRBV9|TRBJ2-1
TGTGCCAGCAGCGTCGGGACTGGAGAGCAGTTCTTC
CASSVGTGEQFF
>.|.|TRBV28|TRBJ2-2
TGTGCCAGCAGTTCCATAGGGGCGAACACCGGGGAGCTGTTTTTT
CASSSIGANTGELFF
>.|.|TRBV28|TRBJ1-2
TGTGCCAGACTATCACCTGGCGGTGGCTACACCTTC
CARLSPGGGYTF
>.|once|TRBV30|TRBJ2-2
TGTGCCTGGAGTGTAGGGCGGGGAAGCGGGACCGGGGAGCTGTTTTTT
CAWSVGRGSGTGELFF